Listed below are T cell receptor beta chains from one sample, sequenced in a study of cytomegalovirus exposure and HLA in healthy donors. TCRdb's table, derived via immunoSEQ multiplex PCR, lists solely in-frame clones and lacks some. Listed are around 77,000 clones; roughly an eighth falls within the top ten. Sequenced: PBMCs. The receptors were sampled from a middle-aged man in good health and CMV-seropositive. Each CDR3 is given with its conserved first and last residue. D genes are given only for firm matches.

j_call: TRBJ1-3
d_call: .
v_call: TRBV28
cdr3_length: 14
cdr3_nt: TGTGCCAGCAGCCTGACAGTGCCCCCGCACACCATATATTTT
cdr3_aa: CASSLTVPPHTIYF

j_call: TRBJ1-2
d_call: .
v_call: TRBV28
cdr3_length: 15
cdr3_nt: TGTGCCAGCAGCAACCTAAGGGGGTCGGACTATGGCTACACCTTC
cdr3_aa: CASSNLRGSDYGYTF

j_call: TRBJ1-5
d_call: .
v_call: TRBV7-2
cdr3_length: 13
cdr3_nt: TGTGCCAGCAGGGTGAGGGAGGAACAGCCCCAGCATTTT
cdr3_aa: CASRVREEQPQHF

j_call: TRBJ2-6
d_call: .
v_call: TRBV7-8
cdr3_length: 16
cdr3_nt: TGTGCCAGCAGCTTACAGGGATTAAGTGGGGCCAACGTCCTGACTTTC
cdr3_aa: CASSLQGLSGANVLTF

j_call: TRBJ1-1
d_call: .
v_call: TRBV12-2
cdr3_length: 12
cdr3_nt: TGTGCAAGTCGCTTTATGAAGGGGGACGCTTTCTTT
cdr3_aa: CASRFMKGDAFF

j_call: TRBJ2-5
d_call: TRBD1
v_call: TRBV4-2
cdr3_length: 16
cdr3_nt: TGTGCCAGCAGCCGGGGACAGGGGGATGGCCAAGAGACCCAGTACTTC
cdr3_aa: CASSRGQGDGQETQYF

j_call: TRBJ2-1
d_call: .
v_call: TRBV6-5
cdr3_length: 13
cdr3_nt: TGTGCCAGCGGGGCGAATGTGGCCAATGAGCAGTTCTTC
cdr3_aa: CASGANVANEQFF

j_call: TRBJ1-1
d_call: .
v_call: TRBV5-6
cdr3_length: 14
cdr3_nt: TGTGCCAGCAGGGATTACGGGGGGAACACTGAAGCTTTCTTT
cdr3_aa: CASRDYGGNTEAFF

j_call: TRBJ2-6
d_call: .
v_call: TRBV4-1
cdr3_length: 19
cdr3_nt: TGCGCCAGCAGCCATCCATGGGGGGGGCACGAGACTGGGGCCAACGTCCTGACTTTC
cdr3_aa: CASSHPWGGHETGANVLTF

j_call: TRBJ2-7
d_call: .
v_call: TRBV4-1
cdr3_length: 15
cdr3_nt: TGCGCCAGCAGCCCGTTTCTTGGGGCTAAATACGAGCAGTACTTC
cdr3_aa: CASSPFLGAKYEQYF

j_call: TRBJ2-7
d_call: TRBD1
v_call: TRBV7-8
cdr3_length: 14
cdr3_nt: TGTGCCAGCAGCTCACGGACAGGGGGATCCGAGCAGTACTTC
cdr3_aa: CASSSRTGGSEQYF

j_call: TRBJ2-7
d_call: .
v_call: TRBV2
cdr3_length: 14
cdr3_nt: TGTGCCAGCAGAGACAGCCCCCTAGACTACGAGCAGTACTTC
cdr3_aa: CASRDSPLDYEQYF

j_call: TRBJ1-1
d_call: TRBD1
v_call: TRBV29-1
cdr3_length: 12
cdr3_nt: TGCAGCGTTGAGCGCCGGGGACAGCGCGCTTTCTTT
cdr3_aa: CSVERRGQRAFF

j_call: TRBJ2-2
d_call: .
v_call: TRBV5-1
cdr3_length: 15
cdr3_nt: TGCGCCAGCAGCTTGGGACAGAGGAACACCGGGGAGCTGTTTTTT
cdr3_aa: CASSLGQRNTGELFF

j_call: TRBJ1-5
d_call: .
v_call: TRBV6-1
cdr3_length: 16
cdr3_nt: TGTGCCAGCAGTGGACAACGGACTGTAGTCAATCAGCCCCAGCATTTT
cdr3_aa: CASSGQRTVVNQPQHF

j_call: TRBJ2-5
d_call: TRBD1
v_call: TRBV11-2
cdr3_length: 15
cdr3_nt: TGTGCCAGCAGCCCGGGGACAGCCTCCAAAGAGACCCAGTACTTC
cdr3_aa: CASSPGTASKETQYF

j_call: TRBJ1-2
d_call: TRBD1
v_call: TRBV9
cdr3_length: 15
cdr3_nt: TGTGCCAGCAGCCCCGCAGGGGGCGACTTCGGTGGCTACACCTTC
cdr3_aa: CASSPAGGDFGGYTF

j_call: TRBJ1-2
d_call: TRBD1
v_call: TRBV6-1
cdr3_length: 14
cdr3_nt: TGTGCCAGCTTGGACAGGGGGCTAGACTATGGCTACACCTTC
cdr3_aa: CASLDRGLDYGYTF

j_call: TRBJ1-2
d_call: TRBD1
v_call: TRBV7-6
cdr3_length: 13
cdr3_nt: TGTGCCAGCAGCCCGGGACAGGAGGCTGGCTACACCTTC
cdr3_aa: CASSPGQEAGYTF

j_call: TRBJ2-1
d_call: .
v_call: TRBV20-1
cdr3_length: 11
cdr3_nt: TGCAGTGCACCACTAGGAGGCGGGCAGTTCTTC
cdr3_aa: CSAPLGGGQFF

j_call: TRBJ1-6
d_call: .
v_call: TRBV5-4
cdr3_length: 15
cdr3_nt: TGTGCCAGCAGCCCAGGCGGACGGGGGAATTCACCCCTCCACTTT
cdr3_aa: CASSPGGRGNSPLHF

j_call: TRBJ1-1
d_call: .
v_call: TRBV5-1
cdr3_length: 14
cdr3_nt: TGCGCCAGCAAAACAACAGGGATGTTCCCTGAAGCTTTCTTT
cdr3_aa: CASKTTGMFPEAFF

j_call: TRBJ1-2
d_call: TRBD1
v_call: TRBV2
cdr3_length: 14
cdr3_nt: TGTGCCAGCAGTGAGAGACAGGGGGCGCTTGGCTACACCTTC
cdr3_aa: CASSERQGALGYTF

j_call: TRBJ2-5
d_call: TRBD2
v_call: TRBV2
cdr3_length: 13
cdr3_nt: TGTGCCAGCAGTGGGTGGACTAGCGGTCCCCAGTACTTC
cdr3_aa: CASSGWTSGPQYF

j_call: TRBJ2-5
d_call: TRBD2
v_call: TRBV6-6
cdr3_length: 16
cdr3_nt: TGTGCCAGCAGTTACATTCGGACTAGCGGTGGAGAGACCCAGTACTTC
cdr3_aa: CASSYIRTSGGETQYF

j_call: TRBJ1-2
d_call: .
v_call: TRBV9
cdr3_length: 17
cdr3_nt: TGTGCCAGCAGCTCTCTCCCGGAAGCCCATGGGGCCTATGGCTACACCTTC
cdr3_aa: CASSSLPEAHGAYGYTF

j_call: TRBJ1-1
d_call: TRBD1
v_call: TRBV6-5
cdr3_length: 14
cdr3_nt: TGTGCCAGCAGTCTACAGGGGGTGGACACTGAAGCTTTCTTT
cdr3_aa: CASSLQGVDTEAFF

j_call: TRBJ1-1
d_call: .
v_call: TRBV6-5
cdr3_length: 13
cdr3_nt: TGTGCCAGCAGTTACTCTGGGGGGACTGAAGCTTTCTTT
cdr3_aa: CASSYSGGTEAFF

j_call: TRBJ1-1
d_call: TRBD1
v_call: TRBV5-1
cdr3_length: 15
cdr3_nt: TGCGCCAGCAGTCCTTCACCTACAGGGGGCCCTGAAGCTTTCTTT
cdr3_aa: CASSPSPTGGPEAFF

j_call: TRBJ2-2
d_call: TRBD2
v_call: TRBV7-2
cdr3_length: 18
cdr3_nt: TGTGCCAGCAGCTTAGTAGGGCGGGGGGGGCATGACACCGGGGAGCTGTTTTTT
cdr3_aa: CASSLVGRGGHDTGELFF

j_call: TRBJ2-7
d_call: .
v_call: TRBV7-9
cdr3_length: 14
cdr3_nt: TGTGCCAGCAGCTTTTCGGGGAGCTCCTACGAGCAGTACTTC
cdr3_aa: CASSFSGSSYEQYF

j_call: TRBJ2-3
d_call: .
v_call: TRBV28
cdr3_length: 12
cdr3_nt: TGTGCCAGCAGTCTTCGCACAGATACGCAGTATTTT
cdr3_aa: CASSLRTDTQYF

j_call: TRBJ1-1
d_call: .
v_call: TRBV29-1
cdr3_length: 12
cdr3_nt: TGCAGCGTTGAAGATCCCCGGGAGGAAGCTTTCTTT
cdr3_aa: CSVEDPREEAFF

j_call: TRBJ1-4
d_call: .
v_call: TRBV27
cdr3_length: 14
cdr3_nt: TGTGCCAGCAGGGCAGGGGACCGTAATGAAAAACTGTTTTTT
cdr3_aa: CASRAGDRNEKLFF

j_call: TRBJ2-1
d_call: .
v_call: TRBV2
cdr3_length: 10
cdr3_nt: TGTGCCAGCAGGATGGCTGAGCAGTTCTTC
cdr3_aa: CASRMAEQFF

j_call: TRBJ1-6
d_call: .
v_call: TRBV25-1
cdr3_length: 14
cdr3_nt: TGTGCCAGCAGCTTGGGGGCCCAGGGTTCACCCCTCCACTTT
cdr3_aa: CASSLGAQGSPLHF

j_call: TRBJ2-2
d_call: TRBD2
v_call: TRBV7-6
cdr3_length: 16
cdr3_nt: TGTGCCAGCAGCTTGGGGACTAGCGGGAGTCACGGGGAGCTGTTTTTT
cdr3_aa: CASSLGTSGSHGELFF

j_call: TRBJ2-2
d_call: .
v_call: TRBV5-6
cdr3_length: 12
cdr3_nt: TGTGCCAGCAGCTTGGTATCCGGGGAGCTGTTTTTT
cdr3_aa: CASSLVSGELFF

j_call: TRBJ2-1
d_call: TRBD2
v_call: TRBV10-3
cdr3_length: 16
cdr3_nt: TGTGCCATCAGTGAGATTCTAGCGGGGGGCTACAATGAGCAGTTCTTC
cdr3_aa: CAISEILAGGYNEQFF

j_call: TRBJ2-7
d_call: .
v_call: TRBV10-2
cdr3_length: 11
cdr3_nt: TGCGCCAGCAGAGGGGCAGGCGAGCAGTACTTC
cdr3_aa: CASRGAGEQYF

j_call: TRBJ1-6
d_call: .
v_call: TRBV30
cdr3_length: 14
cdr3_nt: TGTGCCGCTGGCAGGAGGCGCGGGGATTCACCCCTCCACTTT
cdr3_aa: CAAGRRRGDSPLHF

j_call: TRBJ2-3
d_call: .
v_call: TRBV9
cdr3_length: 14
cdr3_nt: TGTGCCAGCAGCGTAGACGGGAGCACAGATACGCAGTATTTT
cdr3_aa: CASSVDGSTDTQYF